The clone carrying this T cell receptor (beta chain) has at least ten counts. V was cut by 5 bases and J by 0 bases, with 10 bases left in between. The V gene's germline CDR1 is SGHTA and CDR2 FQGNSA. This CDR3 is 14 amino acids long. The entry originates in a study of T-cell memory formation after mild COVID-19. 5'RACE, which relied on constant-segment primers, yielded TCR alpha and TCR beta cDNA libraries carrying sample barcodes and UMIs. TCRdb independently ran MiXCR on the 5' RACE reads; one entry per CDR3 protein. Here the sample spans approximately 240,000 distinct CDR3 sequences, roughly 15% being singletons.

The chain carries TRBV7-2 and TRBJ1-1; no clear D. The origin of this receptor is a man between 18 and 35 years old who had mild COVID-19 (a few samples of this study predate the infection). Cell type and time point are not known. Sequencing was done on a sample of PBMCs or a T cell subset sorted from them (not recorded which). CDR3 residues: CASSQGPLNTEAFF. The CDR3 coding sequence is TGTGCCAGCAGCCAAGGACCGCTGAACACTGAAGCTTTCTTT.